These 21 T cell receptor beta chains share one sample of origin, sequenced in a study of identical twins (dated by TCRdb to the mid-2010s). Libraries were made using 5' RACE. The reads were generated on an Illumina HiSeq 2000. Using fastp at Q25 and MiXCR, TCRdb reprocessed the public reads and kept productive beta chains. Every distinct CDR3 protein forms one entry, paired with its most common genes and DNA. The table for this sample lists 460,000 or so distinct CDR3 sequences; 13% to 15% of them were counted only once. The ten largest clonotypes hold around 0.57% of the sample. In addition, the sample was reused for a study of yellow fever vaccine responses in identical twins.

Specimen: CD4+ T cells sorted from blood. The receptor set was obtained from a woman aged 18-29 years in good health.

This clonotype has at least ten counts. The chain couples TRBV2 to TRBJ2-7; D may correspond to TRBD1 or TRBD2 (5 bases each). The V and J ends lost 6 bases and 4 bases respectively, with 16 bases between them. CDR1 SNHLY and CDR2 FYNNEI come from the germline V gene. The CDR3 extends over 14 amino acids. CDR3 residues: CASSASGTGYEQYF. Written as DNA, the CDR3 is TGTGCCAGCAGCGCATCCGGGACCGGATACGAGCAGTACTTC.

This chain connects TRBV15 to TRBJ1-4; TRBD1 matches 7 bases. Looked up from germline, CDR1 is LNHNV and CDR2 is YYDKDF (reference sequence). V lost 1 base and J lost 7; bases outside the gene matches: 9. This CDR3 has 16 amino acids. The CDR3 DNA reads as TGTGCCACCAGCAGAGCCGAGGGGGCGATTGCTGAAAAACTGTTTTTT. Translation: CATSRAEGAIAEKLFF.

This clonotype occurred a few times. The chain joins TRBV7-2 to TRBJ1-5, with 9 bases fitting TRBD1. Looked up from germline, CDR1 is SGHTA and CDR2 is FQGNSA. The junction had 15 bases not matched to a gene; V was cut back by 5 bases and J by 7 bases. This CDR3 contains 17 residues. This CDR3 reads CASSKRTGAYPIQPQHF. As DNA, the CDR3 is TGTGCCAGCAGCAAAAGGACAGGGGCCTATCCAATCCAGCCCCAGCATTTT.

This clonotype was detected a few times. This rearrangement joins TRBV4-3 to TRBJ2-3, with unresolved D. V gave up 7 bases and J gave up 2 bases, with 13 bases separating them. Germline V gene sequence: CDR1 LGHNA, CDR2 YSLEER. The CDR3 consists of 14 residues. CDR3 nucleotides: TGCGCCAGCATCGGTTTGGGTTACACAGATACGCAGTATTTT. Protein sequence: CASIGLGYTDTQYF.

The chain has TRBV3-1 and TRBJ2-3; 8 bases match TRBD2. J gave up 3 bases and V 6 bases, and 17 bases lay outside the gene matches. The CDR3 contains 18 residues. Germline lookup yields CDR1 LGHDT and CDR2 YNNKEL (reference sequence). The CDR3 spells CASSPAGTRPLKTDTQYF. The DNA of the CDR3 is TGTGCCAGCAGTCCAGCCGGGACTAGGCCCCTTAAGACAGATACGCAGTATTTT.

This clonotype has a handful of counts. The V and J genes are TRBV6-2 or TRBV6-3 and TRBJ2-7, with TRBD1 matching 7 bases. Germline CDR1 and CDR2: MNHEY and SVGEGT. The CDR3 is 13 amino acids. The junction had 8 bases not matched to a gene; V was cut back by 5 bases and J by 7 bases. In nucleotides, the CDR3 is TGTGCCAGCAGTAGGGGACAGCCACGGGAGCAGTACTTC. This sequence encodes CASSRGQPREQYF.

The chain has TRBV11-2 and TRBJ2-3; perhaps TRBD2 as D (7 bases). This CDR3 region has 15 residues. Trimming cost V 4 bases and J 1 base, with 12 bases left between them. Germline values: CDR1 SGHAT, CDR2 FQNNGV. CDR3 residues: CASSSRRGRTDTQYF. The CDR3 bases are TGTGCCAGCAGCTCCCGGCGGGGGCGCACAGATACGCAGTATTTT.

There are a few counts of this clonotype. The rearrangement uses TRBV6-5 and TRBJ2-5; 10 positions agree with TRBD1. The CDR3 has 14 residues. After removal of 5 bases from V and 4 bases from J, the junction contained 4 bases not matched to a gene. Germline CDR1 reads MNHEY; CDR2 reads SVGAGI. This CDR3 reads CASSLRDRGETQYF. Here the CDR3 DNA reads TGTGCCAGCAGTCTACGGGACAGGGGAGAGACCCAGTACTTC.

This clonotype has more than one count but fewer than ten. This chain connects TRBV5-5 to TRBJ1-6; D gene unclear. Trimming took off 4 bases at V and 14 bases at J, with 13 bases between the two ends. This CDR3 is built from 12 residues. Germline V CDR1 and CDR2: SGHKS, YYEKEE (reference sequence). CDR3 residues: CASSPSNLALHF. The DNA for the CDR3 is TGTGCCAGCAGCCCGTCAAATTTGGCCCTCCACTTT.

This clonotype has more than one count but fewer than ten. CDR3 region: CSANGQGDTGELFF. The CDR3 DNA reads TGCAGTGCAAACGGACAGGGGGACACCGGGGAGCTGTTTTTT. The chain combines TRBV20-1 with TRBJ2-2, with 10 bases that match TRBD1. Germline trimming cut 6 bases from V and 3 bases from J; bases unmatched to any gene: 4. The CDR3 is 14 residues long. Germline V lookup: CDR1 DFQATT, CDR2 SNEGSKA (reference sequence).

This clonotype occurred a few times. The chain links TRBV3-1 to TRBJ2-3; TRBD2 is a possible D gene (5 bases). Germline CDR1 reads LGHDT; CDR2 reads YNNKEL (reference sequence). Trimming removed 0 bases from V and 2 bases from J, with 12 bases in between. The CDR3 has 16 residues. The CDR3 nucleotides read TGTGCCAGCAGCCAAGATCTCCGGGGATACACAGATACGCAGTATTTT. Protein sequence: CASSQDLRGYTDTQYF.

The chain has TRBV20-1 and TRBJ2-7; D unclear. Germline CDR1 DFQATT, CDR2 SNEGSKA (reference sequence). The CDR3 contains 10 residues. Trimming cost V 3 bases and J 5 bases, with 5 bases left between them. The CDR3 region is CSASINEQYF. The DNA for the CDR3 is TGCAGTGCTAGCATTAACGAGCAGTACTTC.

The genes are TRBV27 and TRBJ2-7, with TRBD1 identical over 8 bases. CDR1 and CDR2 from the germline V gene are MNHEY and SMNVEV (reference sequence). The CDR3 is 14 residues long. Trimming took 5 bases from V and 3 from J; bases not matched to a gene: 6. As DNA, the CDR3 is TGTGCCAGCAGTACCTATACAGGGGGCTACGAGCAGTACTTC. Amino acid sequence: CASSTYTGGYEQYF.

This clonotype appeared a few times. One end of the junction is discordant with germline, which a read error may explain. This chain links TRBV7-7 with TRBJ2-5; D perhaps matches TRBD1 (6 bases). Germline V CDR1 and CDR2: SSHAT, FNYEAQ (reference sequence). This CDR3 is 16 amino acids long. The CDR3 region is CASSSHITGTGETQYF. Here the CDR3 DNA reads TGTGCTAGCAGCTCCCATATTACAGGCACAGGGGAGACCCAGTACTTC.

This clonotype was recorded a few times. J is TRBJ2-7 and V is TRBV7-2; a possible D gene is TRBD2 (5 bases). The CDR3 consists of 14 residues. CDR1 and CDR2 from the germline V gene are SGHTA and FQGNSA. V was pared by 5 bases and J by 0 bases, with 11 bases between. Here the CDR3 DNA reads TGTGCCAGCAGCCCGAGGGCATCCTCCTACGAGCAGTACTTC. Translation: CASSPRASSYEQYF.

This clonotype has only a few counts. The chain combines TRBV29-1 with TRBJ2-3, with 8 bases lining up with TRBD2. The CDR3 covers 15 residues. Germline loops: CDR1 SQVTM, CDR2 ANQGSEA. V was pared by 7 bases and J by 0 bases, with 9 bases of the junction left unmatched. CDR3 loop: CSAHGGGRSTDTQYF. CDR3 nucleotide sequence: TGCAGCGCCCACGGGGGGGGCCGGAGCACAGATACGCAGTATTTT.

The CDR3 DNA sequence: TGTGCCAGCTTACACAGGGTTTGTGGGTCCCAGTACTTC. The encoded protein is CASLHRVCGSQYF. V is TRBV21-1 and J is TRBJ2-5; no check of the table's D call, TRBD1, against the DNA was made. TRBV21-1 is marked as a pseudogene. The CDR3 extends over 13 amino acids.

There are a few counts of this clonotype. V and J are TRBV7-2 and TRBJ2-4, with TRBD2 matching over 7 bases. CDR3 length equals 17 residues. The junction had 10 bases not matched to a gene; V was cut back by 1 base and J by 4 bases. Germline CDR1 and CDR2: SGHTA and FQGNSA. CDR3 loop: CASSLGRSGTEKNIQYF. CDR3 nucleotides: TGTGCCAGCAGCTTAGGCCGCAGCGGGACCGAGAAAAACATTCAGTACTTC.

This clonotype was observed at least ten times. V and J are TRBV5-1 and TRBJ2-1; 11 bases map to TRBD1. Unmatched junction bases numbered 3, after V lost 3 bases and J lost 7 bases. Germline lookup yields CDR1 SGHRS and CDR2 YFSETQ. The CDR3 covers 14 residues. The CDR3 spells CASSSGTGGNEQFF. The CDR3, as DNA: TGCGCCAGCAGCTCCGGGACAGGGGGGAATGAGCAGTTCTTC.

The rearrangement uses TRBV2 and TRBJ2-3, with TRBD2 identical over 7 bases. CDR1 SNHLY and CDR2 FYNNEI come from the germline V gene. V shed 2 bases and J 4 bases; nucleotides not matched to a gene: 9. There are 16 residues in the CDR3. As DNA, the CDR3 is TGTGCCAGCAGTGAATGGGCTACGGGAGGCCCAGATACGCAGTATTTT. Amino acids: CASSEWATGGPDTQYF.

This clonotype was found a few times. The CDR3 region has the DNA TGCAGTGCTAGCAGGTCTCCCGGGGCTAATGAAAAACTGTTTTTT. It encodes CSASRSPGANEKLFF. The V call is TRBV20-1, the J call TRBJ1-4; D not resolved. The CDR3 is 15 residues long. Trimming shortened V by 3 bases and J by 3 bases, and 14 bases separated the two germline ends. The V gene's germline CDR1 is DFQATT and CDR2 SNEGSKA (reference sequence).